A single sample gave rise to the 21 T cell receptor beta chains below, sequenced in a study of response to subunit inactivated influenza vaccine (dated by TCRdb to the late 2010s). Library preparation used RT-PCR. Instrument used: Illumina HiSeq 2500. The public reads were run again by TCRdb, first through fastp at Q25 and then through MiXCR, and only productive beta chains were kept. All rows with the same CDR3 protein become a single entry with the most common DNA and genes. The sample has 500,000 or so distinct CDR3 sequences on record, approximately 16% of them singletons. The biggest ten clones account for 2.5% to 3.5% of the sample. The specimen was CD4+ T cells sorted from PBMCs, collected around 25 months after vaccination. The receptors stem from a man between 45 and 75 years old who received an inactivated influenza vaccine. Donor details come from another sample of the same person, matched by shared clones.

This clonotype occurred many times. The chain recombines TRBV12-3 or TRBV12-4 with TRBJ2-7; 9 bases agree with TRBD2. Losses at the gene ends were 4 bases for V and 4 bases for J; bases not matched to a gene: 5. The CDR3 contains 14 residues. The CDR3 region is CASSSSSGAYEQYF. For the CDR3, the DNA is TGTGCCAGCAGTTCGTCTAGCGGGGCGTACGAGCAGTACTTC.

The gene calls are TRBV12-3 or TRBV12-4 and TRBJ1-3; perhaps TRBD1 as D (5 bases). The length of the CDR3 is 16 residues. The V gene lost 7 bases and the J gene lost 2 bases, with 18 bases spanning the gap. The CDR3 loop reads CASILGAGLPGNTIYF. The CDR3 DNA sequence: TGTGCCAGCATCCTCGGGGCGGGTTTGCCTGGAAACACCATATATTTT.

This sequence joins TRBV2 and TRBJ2-2; the D gene is possibly TRBD1 (6 bases). The V end lost 4 bases, the J end lost 6 bases, and 15 bases lay between the germline ends. Looked up from germline, CDR1 is SNHLY and CDR2 is FYNNEI. This CDR3 contains 15 residues. CDR3 DNA sequence: TGTGCCAGCAGTGCTGGGACAATGGGGGCCGGGGAGCTGTTTTTT. Translated: CASSAGTMGAGELFF.

In this sample, this clonotype turned up many times. The chain uses TRBV18 and TRBJ2-1; tentatively, D is TRBD2 (5 bases). V gave up 0 bases and J gave up 5 bases, with 14 bases separating them. The CDR3 is 16 amino acids. The germline V gene has CDR1 KGHSH and CDR2 LQKENI. The DNA for the CDR3 is TGTGCCAGCTCACCACCGGTTTTCGGGAAGCACAATGAGCAGTTCTTC. It translates to CASSPPVFGKHNEQFF. The variable domain in full, completed from reference TRBV18 and TRBJ2-1, reads NAGVMQNPRHLVRRRGQEARLRCSPMKGHSHVYWYRQLPEEGLKFMVYLQKENIIDESGMPKERFSAEFPKEGPSILRIQQVVRGDSAAYFCASSPPVFGKHNEQFFGPGTRLTVL.

The chain carries TRBV7-2 and TRBJ2-5, with D possibly being TRBD1 (6 bases). The germline gives CDR1 SGHTA, CDR2 FQGNSA. V was pared by 5 bases and J by 2 bases, with 15 bases between. The CDR3 totals 15 residues. The DNA for the CDR3 is TGTGCCAGCAGCCCTGGGACATTCTTACAAGAGACCCAGTACTTC. It yields the protein CASSPGTFLQETQYF. Using reference TRBV7-2 and TRBJ2-5 for the parts outside the CDR3, the full variable domain is GAGVSQSPSNKVTEKGKDVELRCDPISGHTALYWYRQSLGQGLEFLIYFQGNSAPDKSGLPSDRFSAERTGGSVSTLTIQRTQQEDSAVYLCASSPGTFLQETQYFGPGTRLLVL.

The chain links TRBV12-2 to TRBJ2-1; the listed D gene, TRBD2, was not tested against the DNA. TRBV12-2 counts as a pseudogene. CDR3 length: 15 amino acids. CDR3 region: CASRLGGATYNEQFF. The CDR3 DNA reads TGTGCAAGTCGCTTAGGAGGGGCCACCTACAATGAGCAGTTCTTC.

This chain links TRBV18 with TRBJ1-1, with a tentative D call TRBD1 (5 bases). CDR1 is KGHSH and CDR2 is LQKENI in the germline V gene. The germline V and J ends were trimmed by 3 bases and 3 bases, with 8 bases remaining between them. The CDR3 is made up of 13 amino acids. CDR3 region: CASSPSGDTEAFF. As DNA, the CDR3 is TGTGCCAGCTCACCCTCGGGGGACACTGAAGCTTTCTTT.

The chain couples TRBV20-1 to TRBJ2-1, with TRBD2 as a possible D gene (7 bases). Germline CDR1 DFQATT, CDR2 SNEGSKA (reference sequence). Trimming pared 5 bases from V and 5 bases from J, leaving 16 bases between. The CDR3 has 14 residues. The CDR3 DNA is TGCAGTGCTGTCTCGGGGGGCCTCGACAATGAGCAGTTCTTC. It translates to CSAVSGGLDNEQFF.

Ten or more counts support this clonotype. The chain has TRBV5-6 and TRBJ1-2, with 9 bases that match TRBD1. Trimming removed 0 bases from V and 4 bases from J; junction bases left unmatched: 1. Germline V gene data show CDR1 as SGHDT and CDR2 as YYEEEE. The CDR3 is 14 residues long. The CDR3 nucleotides are TGTGCCAGCAGCTTGGGACAGGGGGTCTATGGCTACACCTTC. This encodes CASSLGQGVYGYTF.

The chain has TRBV28 and TRBJ2-5; no clear D. Germline V gene sequence: CDR1 MDHEN, CDR2 SYDVKM. This CDR3 has 11 residues. The V and J ends lost 8 bases and 6 bases respectively, with 10 bases between them. CDR3 nucleotides: TGTGCCAGCGGGGTAGGACAGACCCAGTACTTC. This codes for CASGVGQTQYF.

This clonotype was detected only a few times. The CDR3 DNA sequence: TGTGCCATCAGTGCACAGGGAGAAGGTTCACCCCTCCACTTT. Translated: CAISAQGEGSPLHF. This chain uses TRBV10-3 with TRBJ1-6; D is possibly TRBD1 (6 bases). Germline V gene data show CDR1 as ENHRY and CDR2 as SYGVKD. The CDR3 is made up of 14 amino acids. V dropped 4 bases and J dropped 9 bases, with 13 bases sitting between them.

V and J are TRBV12-3 or TRBV12-4 and TRBJ1-1, with 8 nucleotides matching TRBD1. Germline trimming cut 1 base from V and 4 bases from J; bases unmatched to any gene: 14. The CDR3 has 18 amino acids. The CDR3 loop reads CASSLGRTGYLRGTEAFF. CDR3 DNA sequence: TGTGCCAGCAGTTTAGGACGGACAGGGTACCTTCGGGGCACTGAAGCTTTCTTT.

The rearrangement joins TRBV7-2 to TRBJ2-3; D perhaps matches TRBD2 (5 bases). V was pared by 5 bases and J by 5 bases, with 14 bases between. The CDR3 consists of 14 residues. The germline V gene has CDR1 SGHTA and CDR2 FQGNSA. CDR3 nucleotides: TGTGCCAGCAGCCCGGGCCCCGCGGGAGATACGCAGTATTTT. Its protein product is CASSPGPAGDTQYF. Drawing the rest from reference TRBV7-2 and TRBJ2-3, the complete variable domain is GAGVSQSPSNKVTEKGKDVELRCDPISGHTALYWYRQSLGQGLEFLIYFQGNSAPDKSGLPSDRFSAERTGGSVSTLTIQRTQQEDSAVYLCASSPGPAGDTQYFGPGTRLTVL.

On this clonotype: A junction boundary mismatches the germline segment, possibly from a read error. This chain joins TRBV7-7 and TRBJ2-3; no reliable D call. CDR3 size: 13 residues. Germline loops: CDR1 SSHAT, CDR2 FNYEAQ (reference sequence). Here the CDR3 DNA reads TGTGCTAGCAGCTTGGGGTGGACAGATACGCAGTATTTT. It translates to CASSLGWTDTQYF.

This clonotype came up many times. The genes are TRBV15 and TRBJ1-1; D call uncertain. The germline gives CDR1 LNHNV, CDR2 YYDKDF (reference sequence). Trimming took 1 base from V and 0 from J, leaving 3 bases between them. CDR3 length: 13 residues. In DNA, the CDR3 is TGTGCCACCAGCAGAGTCATGAACACTGAAGCTTTCTTT. Translating it yields CATSRVMNTEAFF.

This chain links TRBV20-1 with TRBJ2-2; TRBD1 aligns across 8 bases. The germline V gene has CDR1 DFQATT and CDR2 SNEGSKA (reference sequence). V trimming: 6 bases; J trimming: 5 bases; junction bases outside the gene matches: 5. This CDR3 has 13 residues. The CDR3 DNA is TGCAGTGCACCTCGACAGGGGACCGGGGAGCTGTTTTTT. This sequence encodes CSAPRQGTGELFF.

This clonotype was seen ten or more times. This sequence joins TRBV5-1 and TRBJ2-5; TRBD1 agrees at 7 bases. CDR3 size: 14 residues. V gave up 4 bases and J gave up 3 bases; unmatched junction bases: 6. CDR1 and CDR2 (germline): SGHRS, YFSETQ. CDR3 bases: TGCGCCAGCAGCACCGGGACAGCAGAAGAGACCCAGTACTTC. Translation gives CASSTGTAEETQYF.

This clonotype was observed at least ten times. The rearrangement uses TRBV9 and TRBJ2-1; TRBD2 is a possible D gene (6 bases). CDR3 length: 15 residues. V gave up 4 bases and J gave up 3 bases, with 14 bases separating them. The germline V gene encodes CDR1 SGDLS and CDR2 YYNGEE. CDR3 in DNA: TGTGCCAGCAGCTCTGGCACTAGCATCTACAATGAGCAGTTCTTC. Encoded protein: CASSSGTSIYNEQFF.

This clonotype appeared a few times. The chain links TRBV28 to TRBJ1-5; no definite D call. Trimming cost V 1 base and J 1 base, with 11 bases left between them. CDR1 is MDHEN and CDR2 is SYDVKM in the germline V gene. The CDR3 is 16 residues long. CDR3: CASSLSTSGSNQPQHF. The CDR3 region has the DNA TGTGCCAGCAGTTTATCAACCAGTGGGAGCAATCAGCCCCAGCATTTT.

V and J are TRBV9 and TRBJ2-7; D is uncertain. The CDR3 has 15 amino acids. With 0 bases removed from V and 0 bases from J, the gap between germline ends came to 10 bases. CDR1 SGDLS and CDR2 YYNGEE come from the germline V gene. The CDR3 DNA is TGTGCCAGCAGCGTAGGGACCTTAAGCTCCTACGAGCAGTACTTC. Translating it yields CASSVGTLSSYEQYF.

The CDR3 is CASTPHAGENIQYF. In DNA, the CDR3 is TGTGCCAGCACCCCCCACGCGGGAGAAAACATTCAGTACTTC. The gene calls are TRBV6-1 and TRBJ2-4; 7 bases are shared with TRBD2. There are 14 residues in the CDR3. V was pared by 7 bases and J by 5 bases, with 8 bases of the junction left unmatched. From germline, CDR1 is MNHNS and CDR2 SASEGT.